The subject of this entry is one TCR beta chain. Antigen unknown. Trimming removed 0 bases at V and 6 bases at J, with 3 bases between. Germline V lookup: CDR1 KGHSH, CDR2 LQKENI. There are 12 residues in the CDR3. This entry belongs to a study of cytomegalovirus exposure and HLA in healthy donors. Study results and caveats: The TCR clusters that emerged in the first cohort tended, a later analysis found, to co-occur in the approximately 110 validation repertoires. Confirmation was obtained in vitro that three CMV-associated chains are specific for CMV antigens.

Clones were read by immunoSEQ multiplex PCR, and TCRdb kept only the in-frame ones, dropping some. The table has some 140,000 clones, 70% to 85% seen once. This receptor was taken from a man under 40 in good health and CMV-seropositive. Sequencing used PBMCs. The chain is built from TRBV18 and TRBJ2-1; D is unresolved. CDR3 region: CASSPPSNEQFF. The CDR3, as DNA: TGTGCCAGCTCACCACCGAGCAATGAGCAGTTCTTC.